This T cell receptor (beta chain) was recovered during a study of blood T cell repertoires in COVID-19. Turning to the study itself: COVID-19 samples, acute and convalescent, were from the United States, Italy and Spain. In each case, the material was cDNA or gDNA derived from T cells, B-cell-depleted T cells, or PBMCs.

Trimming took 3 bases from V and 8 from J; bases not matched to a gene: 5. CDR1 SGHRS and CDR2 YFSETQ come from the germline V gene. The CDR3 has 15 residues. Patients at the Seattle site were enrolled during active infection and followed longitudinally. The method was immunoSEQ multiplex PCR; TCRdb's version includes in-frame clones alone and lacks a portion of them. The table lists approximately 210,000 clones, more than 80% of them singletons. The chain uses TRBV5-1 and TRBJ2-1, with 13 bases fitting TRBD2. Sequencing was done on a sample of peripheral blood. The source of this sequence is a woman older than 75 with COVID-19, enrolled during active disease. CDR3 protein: CASSYGTSGTDEQFF. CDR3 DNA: TGCGCCAGCAGCTATGGGACTAGCGGGACCGATGAGCAGTTCTTC.